Below, 2 T cell receptor beta chains from the same sample are listed, as sequenced in a study of blood T cells in healthy people across ages. A sample-barcoded 5' primer and a J-beta primer mix were used in a second PCR of roughly 6 to 11 cycles. Using its own MiXCR run on the 5' RACE reads, TCRdb lists one record per CDR3 protein. The repertoire holds around 780,000 distinct CDR3 sequences, with roughly 25% as singletons. Separately, the same data were catalogued under a study of T cells of mothers and their children.

Sequencing was performed on blood. These receptors came from a boy between 10 and 17 years old in good health.

CDR3 in DNA: TGTGCCAGCAGCTTCCCCGTCCGGATGGACGGCTACACCTTC. Protein product: CASSFPVRMDGYTF. This chain connects TRBV7-2 to TRBJ1-2; D call uncertain. Germline assignment: CDR1 SGHTA and CDR2 FQGNSA. This CDR3 region has 14 residues. V was pared by 3 bases and J by 8 bases, with 16 bases between.

This clonotype has more than one count but fewer than ten. V usage is TRBV29-1 and J usage is TRBJ2-5; 9 bases match TRBD1. The last part of the DNA fits TRBJ2-7 better; the J call may be wrong. Germline lookup yields CDR1 SQVTM and CDR2 ANQGSEA. CDR3 length: 12 amino acids. The CDR3, as DNA: TGCAGCGTGGGACAGGGTGAGCACGAGCAGTACTTC. It is translated as CSVGQGEHEQYF.